The source of this T cell receptor (beta chain) is a study of PD-L1 blockade in urothelial cancer. Across the whole study: From 0 to 3 prior chemotherapy regimens had been given to the patients. Blood was subjected to analysis at 3 weeks (second dose) and 6 weeks following treatment start. Counts from blood samples showed a median of 141,255 T cells.

Only in-frame clones appear in the TCRdb table, and some are missing; sequencing was by immunoSEQ multiplex PCR. The table lists 40,000 to 45,000 clones, about 90% of them singletons. The junction had 5 bases not matched to a gene; V was cut back by 4 bases and J by 2 bases. This CDR3 has 15 residues. Germline V gives CDR1 SGDLS, CDR2 YYNGEE. Time point: peripheral blood 6 weeks after treatment start. V gene TRBV9 combines with J gene TRBJ2-1; 8 bases are shared with TRBD2. This receptor was obtained from a man aged 70-80 years with urothelial cancer. The starting material was PBMCs, obtained around atezolizumab (anti-PD-L1) treatment. CDR3 DNA: TGTGCCAGCAGCCCCGGGAGGGCCGCCTACAATGAGCAGTTCTTC. Residues: CASSPGRAAYNEQFF.